This TCR beta chain was profiled in a study of shared clonotypes between healthy human individuals. Study in general: Used for every donor were three CD4 naive, three CD4 memory, two CD8 naive and one CD8 memory plate.

CD45RO-negative, CCR7-positively selected cells formed the naive CD8 fraction, excluding terminally differentiated effector memory CD45RA+ cells. As concerns this clone: Antigen specificity is unknown.

Study-wide results and caveats: The sharing of approximately 5.1% of naive CD4 clonotypes was seen across a few donors.

The CDR3 is 19 residues long. V was pared by 0 bases and J by 3 bases, with 13 bases of the junction left unmatched. Per the germline V gene, CDR1 is SGDLS and CDR2 is YYNGEE. Assay: immunoSEQ multiplex PCR; the TCRdb copy retains only in-frame clones and omits some. The sample includes roughly 590,000 clones, less than 97% of them seen just once. The rearrangement joins TRBV9 to TRBJ2-7; 12 bases map to TRBD2. Sample: naive CD8+ T cells sorted from blood. The TCR originated in a woman between 25 and 40 years old in good health. The CDR3 loop reads CASSVEPDILAGGRYEQYF. The CDR3 nucleotides are TGTGCCAGCAGCGTAGAGCCAGACATACTAGCGGGAGGTCGCTACGAGCAGTACTTC. The entire variable domain, with the rest obtained from reference TRBV9 and TRBJ2-7, is as follows: DSGVTQTPKHLITATGQRVTLRCSPRSGDLSVYWYQQSLDQGLQFLIQYYNGEERAKGNILERFSAQQFPDLHSELNLSSLELGDSALYFCASSVEPDILAGGRYEQYFGPGTRLTVT.